Below, 10 T cell receptor beta chains from the same sample are listed, as sequenced in a study of blood T cell repertoires in COVID-19. The data were produced by immunoSEQ multiplex PCR, yet TCRdb's version contains in-frame clones alone and is incomplete. The sample lists about 72,000 clones, roughly 82% occurring once. Material for sequencing was peripheral blood. The receptor set was obtained from a man in his sixties with acute or convalescent COVID-19.

This chain connects TRBV10-3 to TRBJ1-1; 8 nucleotides match TRBD1. The length of the CDR3 is 14 residues. Germline V gives CDR1 ENHRY, CDR2 SYGVKD. The V and J ends lost 2 bases and 4 bases, in that order; junction bases with no gene match: 3. In DNA, the CDR3 is TGTGCCATCAGTGAGCCACAGGGGGGCACTGAAGCTTTCTTT. Its protein product is CAISEPQGGTEAFF.

The chain recombines TRBV5-4 with TRBJ2-5; D perhaps matches TRBD1 (6 bases). V was trimmed by 0 bases and J by 5 bases, leaving 23 bases between them. The V gene's germline CDR1 is SGHNT and CDR2 YYREEE (reference sequence). The CDR3 is made up of 18 amino acids. Written as DNA, the CDR3 is TGTGCCAGCAGCTTGGACAGGGCGGATCTCGTTGTTCCGGAGACCCAGTACTTC. This encodes CASSLDRADLVVPETQYF.

This chain uses TRBV6-2 or TRBV6-3 with TRBJ1-1; D gene unclear. V was clipped by 5 bases and J by 4 bases, with 11 bases between them. CDR3 length: 13 residues. The germline gives CDR1 MNHEY, CDR2 SVGEGT. The CDR3 DNA sequence: TGTGCCAGCAGTGAGCGACGGGGCACTGAAGCTTTCTTT. Translation: CASSERRGTEAFF.

This clone is a singleton in its sample. The chain joins TRBV5-1 to TRBJ2-3, with 12 bases fitting TRBD2. Germline loops: CDR1 SGHRS, CDR2 YFSETQ. CDR3 length: 16 residues. Unmatched junction bases numbered 5, after V lost 3 bases and J lost 3 bases. The CDR3: CASSSRGLAGTDTQYF. CDR3 bases: TGCGCCAGCAGCTCGCGAGGACTAGCGGGGACAGATACGCAGTATTTT.

The CDR3 DNA is TGCGCCAGCAGCCTACAGGGGGGGCAGGTAGAGCAGTACTTC. Residues: CASSLQGGQVEQYF. V is TRBV5-1 and J is TRBJ2-7, with TRBD1 as a possible D gene (8 bases). The V end was cut by 4 bases, the J end by 7 bases, with 18 bases between. Germline V gene lookup returns CDR1 SGHRS and CDR2 YFSETQ. The CDR3 loop spans 14 amino acids.

The chain uses TRBV3-1 (or the pseudogene TRBV3-2) and TRBJ1-6; a possible D gene is TRBD1 (5 bases). This CDR3 contains 13 residues. V lost 3 bases, J lost 10 bases, and 10 bases lay in between. Germline loops: CDR1 LGHDT, CDR2 YNNKEL (reference sequence). CDR3 loop: CASSHGGESPLHF. The CDR3 nucleotides are TGTGCCAGCAGCCACGGAGGGGAGTCACCCCTCCACTTT.

The chain employs TRBV19 and TRBJ1-5; TRBD1 matches at 9 bases. This CDR3 is built from 19 residues. From germline, CDR1 is LNHDA and CDR2 SQIVND (reference sequence). V gave up 2 bases and J gave up 2 bases; unmatched junction bases: 13. CDR3 in DNA: TGTGCCAGTAGTATAATCTCCCTTATGAGGGACAGGGGCAATCAGCCCCAGCATTTT. Encoded protein: CASSIISLMRDRGNQPQHF.

The rearrangement links TRBV29-1 to TRBJ2-3; tentatively, D is TRBD2 (6 bases). Germline V gene sequence: CDR1 SQVTM, CDR2 ANQGSEA. V gave up 6 bases and J gave up 4 bases, with 14 bases separating them. This CDR3 is 13 amino acids long. The CDR3 spells CSVRSGPADTQYF. DNA for the CDR3: TGCAGCGTCCGTAGCGGCCCCGCAGATACGCAGTATTTT.

CDR3 residues: CASSRVRVSGTEAFF. In nucleotides, the CDR3 is TGTGCCAGCAGCCGGGTTCGAGTATCAGGGACTGAAGCTTTCTTT. This chain connects TRBV3-1 (or the pseudogene TRBV3-2) to TRBJ1-1; D possibly corresponds to TRBD1 (5 bases). Germline V gene lookup returns CDR1 LGHDT and CDR2 YNNKEL (reference sequence). The V end lost 4 bases, the J end lost 5 bases, and 17 bases lay between the germline ends. The CDR3 loop spans 15 amino acids.

The table lists this clone with a count of one. The chain uses TRBV7-9 and TRBJ2-1, with D possibly being TRBD1 (6 bases). V gave up 7 bases and J gave up 4 bases, with 11 bases separating them. CDR1 and CDR2 (germline): SEHNR, FQNEAQ (reference sequence). CDR3 length equals 13 residues. In nucleotides, the CDR3 is TGTGCCAGCAACACGGACAGATACAATGAGCAGTTCTTC. Protein: CASNTDRYNEQFF.